Following are 31 T cell receptor beta chains from one sample sequenced in a study of T cells after yellow fever vaccination. Each CDR3 protein gets one entry after TCRdb re-called the 5' RACE reads with MiXCR. The sample includes approximately 240,000 distinct CDR3 sequences, 3.6% of them seen just once. The material sequenced was PBMCs, taken 15 days after the yellow fever booster vaccination. The receptors here all came from a man in his late teens or twenties who received the YFV17D yellow fever vaccine.

This clonotype was counted at least ten times. V gene TRBV5-1 combines with J gene TRBJ1-5, with 10 bases matching TRBD1. The CDR3 totals 16 residues. Germline-derived CDR1 and CDR2 are SGHRS and YFSETQ. With 0 bases clipped from V and 4 bases from J, the junction kept 4 bases outside the gene matches. CDR3 coding DNA: TGCGCCAGCAGCTTGGGCCCGGGACAGGGGAATCAGCCCCAGCATTTT. Translating gives CASSLGPGQGNQPQHF.

This clonotype appeared many times. The rearrangement links TRBV4-1 to TRBJ2-3; 7 bases align to TRBD2. The trim removed 0 bases at V and 2 bases at J, leaving 2 bases unmatched. The germline CDR1 and CDR2 sequences are MGHRA and YSYEKL. The CDR3 is made up of 15 amino acids. The CDR3 DNA reads as TGCGCCAGCAGCCAAGATCGGGAGGCCACAGATACGCAGTATTTT. Protein: CASSQDREATDTQYF.

This clonotype was picked up many times. V gene TRBV7-8 combines with J gene TRBJ2-7; D not certain. The CDR3 is 12 residues long. The germline V gene encodes CDR1 SGHVS and CDR2 FQNEAQ. V lost 5 bases and J 6 bases, leaving 11 bases between the germline ends. CDR3 protein: CASSPRSAEQYF. DNA for the CDR3: TGTGCCAGCAGCCCTCGTTCGGCCGAGCAGTACTTC.

This clonotype showed up many times. The V and J genes are TRBV20-1 and TRBJ1-1; 8 bases align to TRBD1. The CDR3 loop spans 15 amino acids. Looked up from germline, CDR1 is DFQATT and CDR2 is SNEGSKA (reference sequence). The trim removed 6 bases at V and 3 bases at J, leaving 12 bases unmatched. Written as DNA, the CDR3 is TGCAGTGCCGCCCTAACAGGGGGTGAGGACACTGAAGCTTTCTTT. Translating it yields CSAALTGGEDTEAFF.

The chain joins TRBV4-1 to TRBJ2-1; D remains unclear. The CDR3 runs 15 residues. Between the trimmed V and J ends, which lost 0 bases and 2 bases, there was a span of 8 bases. Per the germline V gene, CDR1 is MGHRA and CDR2 is YSYEKL. Written as DNA, the CDR3 is TGCGCCAGCAGCCAAGATCAGGTCCCCTACAATGAGCAGTTCTTC. Translated, it gives CASSQDQVPYNEQFF.

This clonotype occurred many times. The CDR3 here is CASSWGGPGDEQFF. Here the CDR3 DNA reads TGTGCCAGCAGTTGGGGGGGGCCGGGGGATGAGCAGTTCTTC. The gene calls are TRBV27 and TRBJ2-1; a weak D match, TRBD2 (7 bases). The V and J ends lost 4 bases and 8 bases respectively, with 15 bases between them. The CDR3 has 14 amino acids. Germline CDR1 is MNHEY and CDR2 is SMNVEV (reference sequence).

This clonotype was detected ten times or more. The chain recombines TRBV4-1 with TRBJ1-5; tentatively, D is TRBD1 (5 bases). The CDR3 totals 15 residues. Trimming pared 4 bases from V and 4 bases from J, leaving 14 bases between. In germline, CDR1 is MGHRA, CDR2 YSYEKL. For the CDR3, the DNA is TGCGCCAGCAGCCCAGAAACAGGTTTTAATCAGCCCCAGCATTTT. Its translation: CASSPETGFNQPQHF.

This clonotype was seen many times. The J gene is TRBJ2-3, the V gene TRBV20-1; TRBD2 might be the D (5 bases). CDR3 length: 13 residues. V shed 6 bases and J shed 4 bases, with 14 bases lying between them. Germline assignment: CDR1 DFQATT and CDR2 SNEGSKA (reference sequence). The CDR3 nucleotides are TGCAGTGCCCTGGTAGGGCGGGCAGATACGCAGTATTTT. It specifies CSALVGRADTQYF.

This clonotype appeared many times. The rearrangement joins TRBV28 to TRBJ1-6, with D possibly being TRBD1 (5 bases). Germline CDR1 and CDR2: MDHEN and SYDVKM. V lost 6 bases, J lost 9 bases, and 18 bases lay in between. The CDR3 loop spans 15 amino acids. CDR3 sequence reads: CASSPEPGGASPLHF. CDR3 nucleotides: TGTGCCAGCAGCCCAGAGCCCGGGGGAGCTTCACCCCTCCACTTT.

This clonotype was seen ten or more times. V is TRBV10-3 and J is TRBJ2-5, with D possibly TRBD2 on 5 matching bases. Trimming took off 10 bases at V and 2 bases at J, with 8 bases between the two ends. The CDR3 covers 11 residues. The germline V gene encodes CDR1 ENHRY and CDR2 SYGVKD. CDR3 sequence: CATGVQETQYF. In DNA form, the CDR3 reads TGTGCCACCGGGGTGCAAGAGACCCAGTACTTC.

This clonotype was found many times. CDR3 residues: CAISDRGTTPGYTF. The CDR3 DNA sequence: TGTGCCATCAGCGACAGGGGAACCACCCCTGGGTACACCTTC. This rearrangement joins TRBV10-3 to TRBJ1-2; TRBD1 agrees at 8 bases. The CDR3 has 14 amino acids. CDR1 is ENHRY and CDR2 is SYGVKD in the germline V gene. V dropped 6 bases and J dropped 11; count of bases not matched to a gene: 14.

This clonotype was observed at least ten times. V gene TRBV6-2 or TRBV6-3 combines with J gene TRBJ2-7, with 10 bases aligning to TRBD1. The CDR3 covers 16 residues. Germline CDR1 is MNHEY and CDR2 is SVGEGT. Trimming cost V 4 bases and J 1 base; bases outside gene matches: 7. Here the CDR3 reads CASSSHGQGDSYEQYV. The CDR3 DNA reads TGTGCCAGCAGTTCCCACGGACAGGGGGATTCCTACGAGCAGTACGTC.

The chain carries TRBV12-3 or TRBV12-4 and TRBJ2-3; tentatively, D is TRBD1 (6 bases). The CDR3 is 15 residues long. Trimming cost V 7 bases and J 1 base, with 15 bases left between them. The CDR3 sequence is CASTHRQGRTDTQYF. The CDR3 DNA is TGTGCCAGCACCCACCGGCAGGGGCGCACAGATACGCAGTATTTT.

The gene calls are TRBV18 and TRBJ1-2; the D gene is possibly TRBD1 (5 bases). This CDR3 has 13 residues. V dropped 5 bases and J dropped 6 bases, with 13 bases sitting between them. Germline V CDR1 and CDR2: KGHSH, LQKENI. The DNA for the CDR3 is TGTGCCAGCTCAGGGGCGAGGTGGAATGGCTACACCTTC. Translation: CASSGARWNGYTF.

This clonotype was counted many times. The rearrangement uses TRBV19 and TRBJ1-2, with D hard to call. The V gene's germline CDR1 is LNHDA and CDR2 SQIVND (reference sequence). The V end lost 5 bases, the J end lost 2 bases, and 15 bases lay between the germline ends. The CDR3 sequence is 15 residues long. CDR3 bases: TGTGCCAGTAGTCCGTTGTTGGGAATCAACTATGGCTACACCTTC. It specifies CASSPLLGINYGYTF.

The sample holds many counts of this clonotype. The chain employs TRBV20-1 and TRBJ1-1, with D perhaps TRBD1 (5 bases). Per germline, CDR1 DFQATT and CDR2 SNEGSKA (reference sequence). Trimming cost V 5 bases and J 1 base, with 11 bases left between them. The CDR3 is 13 residues long. The CDR3: CSASGHTNTEAFF. CDR3 DNA sequence: TGCAGTGCTTCCGGACACACGAACACTGAAGCTTTCTTT.

This clonotype was found many times. V usage is TRBV7-9 and J usage is TRBJ1-1; no clear D. CDR3 size: 13 residues. The germline V gene has CDR1 SEHNR and CDR2 FQNEAQ (reference sequence). The ends were cut back, 0 bases at V and 5 bases at J, with 7 bases in the middle. Written as DNA, the CDR3 is TGTGCCAGCAGCTTAGCAATTGGAACTGAAGCTTTCTTT. Protein sequence: CASSLAIGTEAFF.

At least ten counts were recorded for this clonotype. The chain recombines TRBV12-3 or TRBV12-4 with TRBJ2-1; D is unclear. The CDR3 sequence is 12 residues long. Trimming took 3 bases from V and 8 from J, leaving 8 bases between them. The CDR3 reads CASSFVLDEQFF. CDR3 in DNA: TGTGCCAGCAGTTTTGTCCTGGATGAGCAGTTCTTC.

This clonotype was recorded many times. This chain connects TRBV7-2 to TRBJ1-5; D gene uncertain. Germline CDR1 SGHTA, CDR2 FQGNSA. The CDR3 sequence is 15 residues long. Between the trimmed V and J ends, which lost 5 bases and 1 base, there was a span of 12 bases. The CDR3 protein is CASSPIGGSNQPQHF. DNA for the CDR3: TGTGCCAGCAGCCCAATAGGAGGGAGCAATCAGCCCCAGCATTTT.

Ten or more counts support this clonotype. The chain is built from TRBV5-1 and TRBJ1-5; 7 nucleotides line up with TRBD1. The junction had 8 bases not matched to a gene; V was cut back by 2 bases and J by 3 bases. In germline, CDR1 is SGHRS, CDR2 YFSETQ. There are 16 residues in the CDR3. The CDR3 nucleotides are TGCGCCAGCAGCTTTCCTTCGGGACAGTTCAATCAGCCCCAGCATTTT. Amino acids: CASSFPSGQFNQPQHF. The full variable domain, completed using reference TRBV5-1 and TRBJ1-5, is KAGVTQTPRYLIKTRGQQVTLSCSPISGHRSVSWYQQTPGQGLQFLFEYFSETQRNKGNFPGRFSGRQFSNSRSEMNVSTLELGDSALYLCASSFPSGQFNQPQHFGDGTRLSIL.

The table lists this clonotype with many counts. V usage is TRBV6-6 and J usage is TRBJ2-1, with D tentatively TRBD1 (6 bases). The germline gives CDR1 MNHNY, CDR2 SVGAGI (reference sequence). This CDR3 has 14 residues. V dropped 4 bases and J dropped 10 bases, with 17 bases sitting between them. The CDR3, as DNA: TGTGCCAGCAGTTCCGGGACGACAGGACGGGAGCAGTTCTTC. Its protein is CASSSGTTGREQFF.

As regards this clonotype: Given a much more abundant clone one base away, this may be a read error. V usage is TRBV4-1 and J usage is TRBJ2-2, with 7 bases that match TRBD1. The CDR3 spans 17 residues. Germline CDR1 reads MGHRA; CDR2 reads YSYEKL. Germline trimming cut 0 bases from V and 3 bases from J; bases unmatched to any gene: 7. CDR3 DNA sequence: TGCGCCAGCAGCCAAGAGAGGGACAGAACGGACACCGGGGAGCTGTTTTTT. It translates to CASSQERDRTDTGELFF.

This clonotype was seen many times. The chain couples TRBV4-2 to TRBJ1-2; possible D gene TRBD1, 6 bases. Per the germline V gene, CDR1 is LGHNA and CDR2 is YNFKEQ. This CDR3 region has 15 residues. Trimming cost V 3 bases and J 2 bases, with 13 bases left between them. CDR3 residues: CASSQSKGGNYGYTF. The CDR3 region has the DNA TGTGCCAGCAGCCAGTCAAAAGGGGGAAACTATGGCTACACCTTC.

This clonotype was recorded at least ten times. The chain combines TRBV5-5 with TRBJ2-1; TRBD1 agrees at 7 bases. V lost 1 base to trimming and J lost 6 bases; unmatched junction nucleotides: 7. CDR1 and CDR2 from the germline V gene are SGHKS and YYEKEE (reference sequence). The CDR3 has 15 amino acids. For the CDR3, the DNA is TGTGCCAGCAGCTTGACAGGGGCTTCGACCAATGAGCAGTTCTTC. Translated, it gives CASSLTGASTNEQFF.

This clonotype was recorded at least ten times. This chain joins TRBV20-1 and TRBJ2-1; D ambiguous. The CDR3 sequence is 10 residues long. Trimming removed 0 bases at V and 7 bases at J, with 1 base between. Germline values: CDR1 DFQATT, CDR2 SNEGSKA (reference sequence). CDR3 loop: CSARENEQFF. Here the CDR3 DNA reads TGCAGTGCTAGAGAGAATGAGCAGTTCTTC.

This clonotype showed up many times. This chain joins TRBV15 and TRBJ2-5, with D possibly matching TRBD2 (5 bases). CDR1 LNHNV and CDR2 YYDKDF come from the germline V gene (reference sequence). CDR3 length: 13 amino acids. Trimming took 8 bases from V and 7 from J, leaving 17 bases between them. The CDR3 DNA follows: TGTGCCACCGGGATGGAGGCTCCGGGGACCCAGTACTTC. Encoded protein: CATGMEAPGTQYF.

This clonotype has a count of ten or more. J is TRBJ2-1 and V is TRBV3-1, with D uncertain. Trimming removed 4 bases at V and 5 bases at J, with 21 bases between. Germline CDR1 and CDR2: LGHDT and YNNKEL (reference sequence). The CDR3 length is 17 residues. In nucleotides, the CDR3 is TGTGCCAGCAGCCGCAAGCCTCCCGGCACGGCCGACAATGAGCAGTTCTTC. Its protein product is CASSRKPPGTADNEQFF.

This clonotype was recorded many times. This chain joins TRBV11-2 and TRBJ2-1; D not certain. The CDR3 totals 12 residues. V was pared by 8 bases and J by 9 bases, with 14 bases between. From germline, CDR1 is SGHAT and CDR2 FQNNGV. The CDR3 reads CASSLVVSEQFF. The CDR3 DNA reads as TGTGCCAGCTCCCTAGTGGTGTCTGAGCAGTTCTTC.

The sample holds many counts of this clonotype. The chain employs TRBV7-9 and TRBJ2-2; weak D call: TRBD1 (5 bases). The CDR3 spans 14 residues. CDR1 and CDR2 (germline): SEHNR, FQNEAQ (reference sequence). The V end lost 4 bases, the J end lost 6 bases, and 12 bases lay between the germline ends. Written as DNA, the CDR3 is TGTGCCAGCAGCTCCCAGGGCGGACCCGGGGAGCTGTTTTTT. Translating gives CASSSQGGPGELFF.

This clonotype was counted many times. The chain links TRBV5-6 to TRBJ2-7; no definite D call. Germline V CDR1 and CDR2: SGHDT, YYEEEE. The CDR3 length is 14 residues. V was cut by 0 bases and J by 4 bases, with 11 bases left in between. CDR3 sequence: CASSLEVTTYEQYF. In DNA form, the CDR3 reads TGTGCCAGCAGCTTGGAGGTCACCACTTACGAGCAGTACTTC. Together with reference TRBV5-6 and TRBJ2-7, the CDR3 gives the full variable domain: DAGVTQSPTHLIKTRGQQVTLRCSPKSGHDTVSWYQQALGQGPQFIFQYYEEEERQRGNFPDRFSGHQFPNYSSELNVNALLLGDSALYLCASSLEVTTYEQYFGPGTRLTVT.

This clonotype has ten or more counts. The chain joins TRBV20-1 to TRBJ1-5; 7 nucleotides match TRBD1. After removal of 0 bases from V and 6 bases from J, the junction contained 17 bases not matched to a gene. Germline values: CDR1 DFQATT, CDR2 SNEGSKA (reference sequence). This CDR3 contains 18 residues. CDR3 sequence reads: CSARDNSLGTVGSQPQHF. Written as DNA, the CDR3 is TGCAGTGCTAGAGATAACTCTCTCGGGACAGTCGGGAGTCAGCCCCAGCATTTT.